These 13 T cell receptor beta chains came from one sample sequenced in a study of blood T cell repertoires in COVID-19. Clones were sequenced by immunoSEQ multiplex PCR, and TCRdb holds only the in-frame ones, with some missing. The table shows some 410,000 clones, with 85% to 90% occurring only once. Sequencing was performed on PBMCs or T cells enriched from blood (not recorded which). All receptors come from a woman in her 30s with acute COVID-19.

The V and J genes are TRBV10-3 and TRBJ2-1; possible D gene TRBD2, 6 bases. V dropped 1 base and J dropped 6 bases, with 13 bases sitting between them. The CDR3 runs 15 residues. Germline V gives CDR1 ENHRY, CDR2 SYGVKD. CDR3 sequence (DNA): TGTGCCATCAGTGAGTTGGGTGGAGGGATCAATGAGCAGTTCTTC. Protein product: CAISELGGGINEQFF.

This rearrangement joins TRBV5-6 to TRBJ2-5, with a weak D call TRBD1 (6 bases). With 5 bases removed from V and 2 bases from J, the gap between germline ends came to 16 bases. The CDR3 contains 15 residues. Germline loops: CDR1 SGHDT, CDR2 YYEEEE. CDR3 residues: CASRTQGGNQETQYF. Here the CDR3 DNA reads TGTGCCAGCAGAACCCAAGGGGGTAATCAAGAGACCCAGTACTTC.

V is TRBV14 and J is TRBJ1-2; 10 bases fit TRBD1. This CDR3 has 15 amino acids. The trim removed 4 bases at V and 4 bases at J, leaving 6 bases unmatched. From germline, CDR1 is SGHDN and CDR2 FVKESK. The CDR3 DNA is TGTGCCAGCAGCCCCCAGGACAGGGGGAGCTATGGCTACACCTTC. Translated, it gives CASSPQDRGSYGYTF.

The chain has TRBV5-1 and TRBJ1-6; possible D gene TRBD1, 6 bases. Germline V gene data show CDR1 as SGHRS and CDR2 as YFSETQ. CDR3 length equals 16 residues. V lost 4 bases and J lost 4, with 15 bases in between. The CDR3 spells CASSPDSTGYNSPLHF. DNA of the CDR3: TGCGCCAGCAGCCCGGACAGTACGGGTTATAATTCACCCCTCCACTTT.

This chain uses TRBV4-3 with TRBJ1-2, with D unresolved. The CDR3 has 17 amino acids. Germline assignment: CDR1 LGHNA and CDR2 YSLEER. Trimming left V 0 bases short and J 0 bases short, with 14 bases between. The CDR3 here is CASSQDRSLLTNYGYTF. The DNA for the CDR3 is TGCGCCAGCAGCCAAGATCGGTCCTTGCTCACTAACTATGGCTACACCTTC.

The chain has TRBV25-1 and TRBJ2-1; 9 nucleotides agree with TRBD2. CDR3 size: 16 residues. CDR1 and CDR2 from the germline V gene are MGHDK and SYGVNS. Trimming removed 3 bases from V and 8 bases from J; junction bases left unmatched: 11. CDR3 sequence (DNA): TGTGCCAGCAGTGATTCCGGACCGGGACTAGCCGATGAGCAGTTCTTC. Translated: CASSDSGPGLADEQFF.

The sample holds a few counts of this clone. The rearrangement uses TRBV9 and TRBJ2-1; TRBD1 matches 9 bases. The trim removed 4 bases at V and 7 bases at J, leaving 9 bases unmatched. Germline CDR1 is SGDLS and CDR2 is YYNGEE. The CDR3 is 15 residues long. The CDR3 sequence: CASSSPRTGVNEQFF. Here the CDR3 DNA reads TGTGCCAGCAGCTCCCCGAGGACAGGGGTGAATGAGCAGTTCTTC.

The chain carries TRBV15 and TRBJ2-7, with D unresolved. V lost 0 bases and J 1 base, leaving 7 bases between the germline ends. Germline V gives CDR1 LNHNV, CDR2 YYDKDF (reference sequence). CDR3 size: 14 residues. CDR3 DNA sequence: TGTGCCACCAGCAGAGAGGGCGTTTCCTACGAGCAGTACTTC. It yields the protein CATSREGVSYEQYF.

The chain is built from TRBV7-2 and TRBJ2-7; TRBD1 matches 11 bases. From germline, CDR1 is SGHTA and CDR2 FQGNSA. The V segment lost 3 bases and the J segment 3 bases; nucleotides outside the gene matches: 4. CDR3 size: 15 residues. DNA for the CDR3: TGTGCCAGCAGCTTCCGGACAGGGGGCGGCTACGAGCAGTACTTC. Protein sequence: CASSFRTGGGYEQYF.

V usage is TRBV14 and J usage is TRBJ2-3; 7 bases agree with TRBD2. The CDR3 covers 17 residues. The V gene end was trimmed by 4 bases and the J gene end by 4 bases; junction bases not matched to a gene: 14. Germline V gene lookup returns CDR1 SGHDN and CDR2 FVKESK. CDR3 coding DNA: TGTGCCAGCAGCCCTCAGGGAGCGGGGAATACCGCAGATACGCAGTATTTT. It yields the protein CASSPQGAGNTADTQYF.

The chain is built from TRBV27 and TRBJ2-1, with TRBD1 as a possible D gene (6 bases). Per germline, CDR1 MNHEY and CDR2 SMNVEV (reference sequence). CDR3 length: 15 amino acids. Trimming stripped 0 bases from V and 7 bases from J, with 13 bases between. The CDR3: CASSLSIGGWNEQFF. CDR3 in DNA: TGTGCCAGCAGTTTATCGATAGGGGGTTGGAATGAGCAGTTCTTC.

This sequence joins TRBV2 and TRBJ1-1; D is unclear. This CDR3 is 14 amino acids long. The V and J ends lost 11 bases and 10 bases respectively, with 26 bases between them. CDR1 is SNHLY, CDR2 FYNNEI, per germline. CDR3 protein: CASTALRTSEAAFF. CDR3 nucleotides: TGTGCCTCTACTGCCCTTCGGACTTCAGAAGCAGCTTTCTTT.

In this sample, this clone turned up a few times. The V and J genes are TRBV11-3 and TRBJ2-2; D possibly corresponds to TRBD2 (5 bases). CDR1 SGHNT and CDR2 YENEEA come from the germline V gene. Trimming took 5 bases from V and 5 from J, leaving 12 bases between them. The CDR3 has 14 amino acids. For the CDR3, the DNA is TGTGCCAGCAGCGAACTAGGGAGTACCGGGGAGCTGTTTTTT. Its protein product is CASSELGSTGELFF. Variable domain in full (rest from reference TRBV11-3 and TRBJ2-2): EAGVVQSPRYKIIEKKQPVAFWCNPISGHNTLYWYLQNLGQGPELLIRYENEEAVDDSQLPKDRFSAERLKGVDSTLKIQPAELGDSAVYLCASSELGSTGELFFGEGSRLTVL.